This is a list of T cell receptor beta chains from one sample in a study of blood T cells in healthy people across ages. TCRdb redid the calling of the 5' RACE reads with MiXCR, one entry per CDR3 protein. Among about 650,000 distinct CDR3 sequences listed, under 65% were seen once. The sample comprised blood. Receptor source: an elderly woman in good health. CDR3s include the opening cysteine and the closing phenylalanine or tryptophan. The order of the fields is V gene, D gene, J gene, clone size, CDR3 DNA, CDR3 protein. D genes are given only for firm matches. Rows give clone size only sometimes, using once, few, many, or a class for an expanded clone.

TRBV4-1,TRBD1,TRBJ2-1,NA,TGCGCCAGCAGCCAACAATACCGGGACAGGGGATTTTACGATGAGCAGTTCTTC,CASSQQYRDRGFYDEQFF
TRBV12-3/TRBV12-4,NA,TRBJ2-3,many,TGTGCCAGCAGCTTACGGCAGGGCCGGACAGATACGCAGTATTTT,CASSLRQGRTDTQYF
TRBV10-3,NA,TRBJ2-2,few,TGTGCCATCAGTGTCGGGGCGAACACCGGGGAGCTGTTTTTT,CAISVGANTGELFF
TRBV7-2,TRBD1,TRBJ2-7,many,TGTGCCAGCAGCTTGCGGACAGGGAGCTCCTACGAGCAGTACTTC,CASSLRTGSSYEQYF
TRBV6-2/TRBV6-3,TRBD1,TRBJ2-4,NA,TGTGCCAGCAGCCAAAACCGGGACAGGGTCAGAGAGCCGTACTTC,CASSQNRDRVREPYF
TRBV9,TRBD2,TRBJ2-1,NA,TGTGCCAGCAGCCCCCGGACTAGGGTGGGTGAGCAGTTCTTC,CASSPRTRVGEQFF
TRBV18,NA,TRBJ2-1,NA,TGTGCCAGCTCACCACCCTCTGTACCCAATGAGCAGTTCTTC,CASSPPSVPNEQFF
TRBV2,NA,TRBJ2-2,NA,TGTGCCAGCAGTGATGTAAACAGCGGGGAGCTGTTTTTT,CASSDVNSGELFF
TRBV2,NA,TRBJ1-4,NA,TGTGCCAGCAGTGATGGCAGTCAGGGTAATGAAAAACTGTTTTTT,CASSDGSQGNEKLFF
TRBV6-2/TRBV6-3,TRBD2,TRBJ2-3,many,TGTGCCAGCAGTTACTCTGCAGCGGGAGGGCCTATGGATACGCAGTATTTT,CASSYSAAGGPMDTQYF
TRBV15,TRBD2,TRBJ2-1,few,TGTGCCACCAGCAGAGTGCGCGGACTAGCGGGAGTGTATGAGCAGTTCTTC,CATSRVRGLAGVYEQFF